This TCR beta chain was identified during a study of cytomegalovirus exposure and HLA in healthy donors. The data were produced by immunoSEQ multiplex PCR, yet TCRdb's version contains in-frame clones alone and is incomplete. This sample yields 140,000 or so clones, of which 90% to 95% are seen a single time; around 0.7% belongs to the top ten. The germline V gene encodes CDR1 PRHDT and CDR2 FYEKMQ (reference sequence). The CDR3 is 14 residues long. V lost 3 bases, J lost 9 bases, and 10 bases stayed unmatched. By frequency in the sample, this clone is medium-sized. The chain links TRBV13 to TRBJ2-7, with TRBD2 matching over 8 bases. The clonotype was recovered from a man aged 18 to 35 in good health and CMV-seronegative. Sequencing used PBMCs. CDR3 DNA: TGTGCCAGCAGCTTCGGGACTAGGGAGTTAGGGCAGTACGTC. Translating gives CASSFGTRELGQYV.